This passage covers 31 T cell receptor beta chains from one sample sequenced in a study of regulatory T cells in long-lasting Graves disease. iRepertoire HTBI primers and Arm-PCR of CDR3 regions built TCR beta libraries. TCRdb re-analysed the multiplex PCR reads in MiXCR, keeping a single row per CDR3 protein. Of about 470,000 distinct CDR3 sequences listed, about 15% are singletons. Described time point: newly diagnosed GD, antithyroid drugs for less than 3 months. Scientists built the TCR library using RNA that was extracted from PBMCs. These same data were also listed under a study on T cells in Graves' hyperthyroidism and ophthalmopathy.

Sequencing was performed on peripheral blood mononuclear cells (PBMCs), taken at new diagnosis, from a patient treated with antithyroid drugs. All receptors come from a woman aged 25 to 45 with Graves disease.

The table lists this clonotype with many counts. The chain is built from TRBV7-2 and TRBJ1-1, with unresolved D. Per germline, CDR1 SGHTA and CDR2 FQGNSA. V dropped 5 bases and J dropped 5 bases, with 15 bases sitting between them. This CDR3 region has 14 residues. CDR3 amino acids: CASSRSRVGTEAFF. CDR3 bases: TGTGCCAGCAGCCGCAGTAGGGTTGGGACTGAAGCTTTCTTT.

This clonotype was recorded many times. A junction end diverges from the germline sequence, so it may reflect a read error. This rearrangement joins TRBV20-1 to TRBJ2-7; 10 bases fit TRBD2. Germline V lookup: CDR1 DFQATT, CDR2 SNEGSKA (reference sequence). The length of the CDR3 is 15 residues. CDR3 sequence: CSAPKEAGGPYGQYF. The CDR3 nucleotides read TGCAGTGCACCTAAAGAAGCGGGAGGGCCCTACGGGCAGTACTTC.

This clonotype was detected only a few times. The CDR3 DNA sequence: TGTGCCAGCAGGCGCGGGCTCTCCTACGAGCAGTACTTC. Protein: CASRRGLSYEQYF. The chain recombines TRBV6-1 with TRBJ2-7, with a possible D match to TRBD2 (5 bases). The CDR3 sequence is 13 residues long. Germline assignment: CDR1 MNHNS and CDR2 SASEGT. The V and J ends lost 6 bases and 0 bases respectively, with 9 bases between them.

The V and J genes are TRBV9 and TRBJ2-2; TRBD2 matches 7 bases. This CDR3 spans 16 amino acids. Germline values: CDR1 SGDLS, CDR2 YYNGEE. V was pared by 0 bases and J by 1 base, with 3 bases of the junction left unmatched. The DNA for the CDR3 is TGTGCCAGCAGCGTAGGTCCTAGCGGGAACACCGGGGAGCTGTTTTTT. Its translation: CASSVGPSGNTGELFF.

Concerning this clonotype: This may come from a read error, since a much larger clone is one base off. The V gene is TRBV28, the J gene TRBJ2-7, with unresolved D. From germline, CDR1 is MDHEN and CDR2 SYDVKM. Trimming cost V 7 bases and J 7 bases, with 14 bases left between them. The CDR3 runs 12 residues. The CDR3 DNA reads as TGTGCCAGCACTGCCTCCTACAATGAGCAGTACTTC. This codes for CASTASYNEQYF.

V is TRBV6-2 or TRBV6-3 and J is TRBJ1-5; 9 bases fit TRBD1. Germline CDR1 and CDR2: MNHEY and SVGEGT. Germline trimming cut 5 bases from V and 0 bases from J; bases unmatched to any gene: 14. The CDR3 is made up of 19 amino acids. CDR3 amino acids: CASSGVQGALKFSNQPQHF. The CDR3 DNA sequence: TGTGCCAGCAGTGGGGTACAGGGGGCCTTAAAATTTAGCAATCAGCCCCAGCATTTT.

In its sample, this clonotype was seen many times. This rearrangement joins TRBV24-1 to TRBJ1-5; D is unresolved. Germline V lookup: CDR1 KGHDR, CDR2 SFDVKD. Trimming removed 9 bases at V and 2 bases at J, with 10 bases between. The CDR3 sequence is 13 residues long. CDR3 sequence: CATGRFGNQPQHF. CDR3 nucleotide sequence: TGTGCCACCGGAAGATTTGGCAATCAGCCCCAGCATTTT.

This clonotype was found many times. The chain couples TRBV11-2 to TRBJ2-3; D is undetermined. The germline V gene encodes CDR1 SGHAT and CDR2 FQNNGV. CDR3 length: 14 amino acids. Trimming took off 4 bases at V and 4 bases at J, with 12 bases between the two ends. The CDR3 spells CASSWRLGPDTQYF. CDR3 nucleotides: TGTGCCAGCAGCTGGCGCTTAGGGCCAGATACGCAGTATTTT.

This chain joins TRBV19 and TRBJ2-7; TRBD2 aligns across 12 bases. The CDR3 is made up of 14 amino acids. Germline trimming cut 3 bases from V and 6 bases from J; bases unmatched to any gene: 3. Germline lookup yields CDR1 LNHDA and CDR2 SQIVND (reference sequence). CDR3 in amino acids: CASSMTSGRSEQYF. In DNA form, the CDR3 reads TGTGCCAGTAGTATGACTAGCGGGAGATCCGAGCAGTACTTC.

This clonotype has just a few counts. CDR3 nucleotide sequence: TGCAGCAGGGGATTGTTAACAGGGGGCCCCGCGGGGGACAATGAGCAGTTCTTC. This codes for CSRGLLTGGPAGDNEQFF. The chain has TRBV29-1 and TRBJ2-1, with 9 bases matching TRBD1. In germline, CDR1 is SQVTM, CDR2 ANQGSEA. V was clipped by 8 bases and J by 5 bases; unmatched bases: 22. The CDR3 has 18 residues.

This clonotype was found many times. The genes are TRBV28 and TRBJ2-7; the D gene could be TRBD1 or TRBD2 (5 bases each). Germline CDR1 is MDHEN and CDR2 is SYDVKM. This CDR3 comprises 13 residues. V was cut by 8 bases and J by 6 bases, with 17 bases left in between. CDR3 DNA: TGTGCCAGCGGCCGGGGCCTAATGGGCGAGCAGTACTTC. Protein sequence: CASGRGLMGEQYF.

This clonotype was detected a few times. This sequence joins TRBV2 and TRBJ2-6; weak D call: TRBD1 (5 bases). The V gene's germline CDR1 is SNHLY and CDR2 FYNNEI. The CDR3 extends over 15 amino acids. The V end was cut by 4 bases, the J end by 0 bases, with 7 bases between. The CDR3 reads CASSGRGSGANVLTF. The CDR3 bases are TGTGCCAGCAGTGGTAGGGGCTCTGGGGCCAACGTCCTGACTTTC. Together with reference TRBV2 and TRBJ2-6, the CDR3 gives the full variable domain: EPEVTQTPSHQVTQMGQEVILRCVPISNHLYFYWYRQILGQKVEFLVSFYNNEISEKSEIFDDQFSVERPDGSNFTLKIRSTKLEDSAMYFCASSGRGSGANVLTFGAGSRLTVL.

The chain joins TRBV3-1 to TRBJ2-2, with a tentative D call TRBD2 (5 bases). Germline V gives CDR1 LGHDT, CDR2 YNNKEL (reference sequence). Between the trimmed V and J ends, which lost 4 bases and 3 bases, there was a span of 15 bases. This CDR3 has 16 residues. The CDR3 here is CASSPRRIGDTGELFF. CDR3 nucleotides: TGTGCCAGCAGCCCCCGCCGAATCGGGGACACCGGGGAGCTGTTTTTT.

The chain couples TRBV7-9 to TRBJ2-4, with 7 bases lining up with TRBD2. CDR3 length: 19 residues. Germline V gene sequence: CDR1 SEHNR, CDR2 FQNEAQ (reference sequence). V shed 2 bases, J shed 0 bases, and the junction held 13 bases outside the gene matches. This CDR3 is CASSLILGEGRVAKNIQYF. The CDR3 DNA reads TGTGCCAGCAGCTTAATCTTGGGGGAGGGTAGAGTAGCCAAAAACATTCAGTACTTC.

This clonotype showed up just a few times. V gene TRBV5-5 combines with J gene TRBJ2-7; D is unresolved. Germline V gene data show CDR1 as SGHKS and CDR2 as YYEKEE (reference sequence). Trimming stripped 0 bases from V and 4 bases from J, with 11 bases between. The CDR3 sequence is 14 residues long. The CDR3 loop reads CASSLADVGYEQYF. The CDR3 nucleotides are TGTGCCAGCAGCTTGGCGGACGTAGGGTACGAGCAGTACTTC.

This clonotype was recorded a few times. The chain joins TRBV10-3 to TRBJ2-3, with TRBD1 identical over 8 bases. The germline CDR1 and CDR2 sequences are ENHRY and SYGVKD. The CDR3 covers 15 residues. Losses at the gene ends were 3 bases for V and 0 bases for J; bases not matched to a gene: 2. The CDR3 reads CAISDRTGSTDTQYF. DNA of the CDR3: TGTGCCATCAGTGACAGGACAGGGAGCACAGATACGCAGTATTTT.

This clonotype was recorded at least ten times. The CDR3 coding sequence is TGCAGTGCTAGTGACGCGGGAGGGCCCTACGAGCAGTACTTC. Translated, it gives CSASDAGGPYEQYF. This chain uses TRBV20-1 with TRBJ2-7; 9 nucleotides align to TRBD2. The V gene's germline CDR1 is DFQATT and CDR2 SNEGSKA (reference sequence). This CDR3 has 14 amino acids. The ends lost 3 bases at V and 2 bases at J; junction bases unmatched: 5.

This clonotype was counted only a few times. This sequence joins TRBV6-5 and TRBJ2-7; weak D call: TRBD2 (5 bases). CDR1 is MNHEY, CDR2 SVGAGI, per germline. CDR3 length: 14 amino acids. Trimming took off 2 bases at V and 6 bases at J, with 14 bases between the two ends. The CDR3 DNA reads as TGTGCCAGCAGTTACACCCGAGGGAGCGGCGAGCAGTACTTC. Translated: CASSYTRGSGEQYF.

This clonotype was observed many times. V and J are TRBV5-4 and TRBJ1-1; D is ambiguous. Germline V CDR1 and CDR2: SGHNT, YYREEE (reference sequence). The V end lost 5 bases, the J end lost 5 bases, and 13 bases lay between the germline ends. CDR3 size: 13 residues. The CDR3 protein is CASSLTGRTEAFF. The CDR3 bases are TGTGCCAGCAGTCTAACGGGGAGGACTGAAGCTTTCTTT.

In its sample, this clonotype was seen a few times. The chain uses TRBV4-1 and TRBJ2-2; TRBD1 aligns across 9 bases. The germline CDR1 and CDR2 sequences are MGHRA and YSYEKL. There are 17 residues in the CDR3. V was clipped by 9 bases and J by 1 base; unmatched bases: 12. The CDR3 DNA reads as TGCGCCAGGGAAGTGGACAGGGGACACCTGAACACCGGGGAGCTGTTTTTT. Amino acid sequence: CAREVDRGHLNTGELFF.

About this clonotype: An end of the junction does not agree with germline; a read error may underlie this. The chain recombines TRBV24-1 with TRBJ1-5, with D perhaps matching TRBD1 (6 bases). Germline V lookup: CDR1 KGHDR, CDR2 SFDVKD. This CDR3 contains 16 residues. CDR3 nucleotides: TGTGCCACCAGTGATACCAGACAGGTCCCCAATGAGCCCCAGCATTTT. Translating it yields CATSDTRQVPNEPQHF.

This clonotype was recorded a few times. V gene TRBV12-3 or TRBV12-4 combines with J gene TRBJ2-1; D is perhaps TRBD2 (5 bases). Trimming removed 6 bases from V and 6 bases from J, with 12 bases in between. CDR3 size: 13 residues. CDR3 residues: CASRESGVNEQFF. CDR3 nucleotides: TGTGCCAGCAGGGAAAGCGGAGTCAATGAGCAGTTCTTC.

In DNA, the CDR3 is TGTGCCAGCAGCGCAGGGACAGGCAAAGATACGCAGTATTTT. Protein: CASSAGTGKDTQYF. J is TRBJ2-3 and V is TRBV11-1; TRBD1 matches 8 bases. V lost 5 bases, J lost 5 bases, and 6 bases stayed unmatched. CDR1 and CDR2 from the germline V gene are SGHAT and FQDESV (reference sequence). CDR3 length: 14 amino acids. Filled out from reference TRBV11-1 and TRBJ2-3, the complete variable domain reads EAEVAQSPRYKITEKSQAVAFWCDPISGHATLYWYRQILGQGPELLVQFQDESVVDDSQLPKDRFSAERLKGVDSTLKIQPAELGDSAMYLCASSAGTGKDTQYFGPGTRLTVL.

There are many counts of this clonotype. This sequence joins TRBV2 and TRBJ2-1; D is unresolved. V was shortened by 6 bases and J by 2 bases, with 8 bases between the two germline ends. The CDR3 loop spans 13 amino acids. Germline lookup yields CDR1 SNHLY and CDR2 FYNNEI. The CDR3 spells CASSGSTYNEQFF. CDR3 sequence (DNA): TGTGCCAGCAGCGGGTCTACCTACAATGAGCAGTTCTTC.

This clonotype has a handful of counts. V usage is TRBV28 and J usage is TRBJ1-6; perhaps TRBD1 as D (6 bases). This CDR3 is 15 amino acids long. The germline V gene encodes CDR1 MDHEN and CDR2 SYDVKM. Trimming cost V 5 bases and J 8 bases, with 16 bases left between them. Here the CDR3 reads CASSRGGAQDSPLHF. The CDR3 DNA follows: TGTGCCAGCAGTCGGGGGGGGGCCCAAGATTCACCCCTCCACTTT.

This clonotype is medium-sized (0.01 to 0.1%) by share. Written as DNA, the CDR3 is TGTGCCACCGAGGAGGGAATGTCCTACGAGCAGTACTTC. It encodes CATEEGMSYEQYF. The chain is built from TRBV2 and TRBJ2-7; D might be TRBD2 (6 bases). Germline V lookup: CDR1 SNHLY, CDR2 FYNNEI. With 10 bases removed from V and 1 base from J, the gap between germline ends came to 14 bases. The CDR3 extends over 13 amino acids.

Worth noting for this clonotype: A much larger clone lies a single base off, so this may be a read error. The chain joins TRBV20-1 to TRBJ2-4; 9 bases agree with TRBD2. The length of the CDR3 is 16 residues. Germline CDR1 and CDR2: DFQATT and SNEGSKA (reference sequence). CDR3 bases: TGCAGTGCTAGAGATAGAGCGGGGGGCCCCAAAAACATTCGGTACTTC. Encoded protein: CSARDRAGGPKNIRYF.

This clonotype was counted only a few times. A read error may produce the germline difference seen at one junction end. The chain has TRBV7-7 and TRBJ2-1; 10 nucleotides align to TRBD2. CDR3 length equals 15 residues. CDR1 is SSHAT, CDR2 FNYEAQ, per germline (reference sequence). CDR3 amino acids: CASSRGSGGPNEQFF. The DNA for the CDR3 is TGTGCTAGCAGCCGAGGTAGCGGGGGGCCCAATGAGCAGTTCTTC.

This clonotype was observed a single time. The V call is TRBV19, the J call TRBJ1-2; no clear D. CDR1 and CDR2 (germline): LNHDA, SQIVND (reference sequence). V was pared by 1 base and J by 8 bases, with 14 bases between. CDR3 size: 14 residues. The DNA of the CDR3 is TGTGCCAGTAGTATAGCGCGGAGGGAGTGGGGCTACACCTTC. This translates into CASSIARREWGYTF.

V gene TRBV12-3 or TRBV12-4 combines with J gene TRBJ1-2; the D is unclear. Trimming took 10 bases from V and 9 from J, leaving 21 bases between them. The CDR3 extends over 13 amino acids. The CDR3 nucleotides read TGTGCCACAAGCTGGAGATCTTGGGATCGCTACACCTTC. Its protein product is CATSWRSWDRYTF.

This clonotype was detected ten times or more. V and J are TRBV7-9 and TRBJ2-1; 11 bases are a match to TRBD2. The CDR3 runs 14 residues. Germline V lookup: CDR1 SEHNR, CDR2 FQNEAQ (reference sequence). Germline trimming cut 3 bases from V and 9 bases from J; bases unmatched to any gene: 4. The CDR3 DNA follows: TGTGCCAGCAGCTTTTCTAGCGGGAGGCGTGAGCAGTTCTTC. This gives the protein CASSFSSGRREQFF.